This is a list of T cell receptor beta chains from one sample in a study of blood T cell repertoires in COVID-19. Sequencing used immunoSEQ multiplex PCR; TCRdb keeps in-frame clones, though not all of them. Counted here are 90,000 or so clones, 89% occurring once; the ten biggest clones make up roughly 5.1%. The sequencing input was peripheral blood. These receptors all stem from a man aged 55 to 70 with COVID-19, enrolled during active disease. Each CDR3 is given with its conserved first and last residue. The D gene is left open where the match is weak. A row's size may be missing; if present it is once, few, many or a size class.

V,size,J,D,DNA,CDR3
TRBV14,.,TRBJ2-7,TRBD1,TGTGCCAGCAGCCAAGCCCGACAGGGGCCCTGGGGCGAGCAGTACTTC,CASSQARQGPWGEQYF
TRBV30,.,TRBJ1-2,.,TGTGCCTGGAGCCGGGGTCGTGGGGGCTACACCTTC,CAWSRGRGGYTF
TRBV30,.,TRBJ2-1,.,TGTGCCTGGAGTCCTACAGGGCACGAGCAGTTCTTC,CAWSPTGHEQFF
TRBV6-5,.,TRBJ1-1,.,TGTGCCAGCAGTTACTCGCTCCTAGGTGGGACTGAAGCTTTCTTT,CASSYSLLGGTEAFF
TRBV19,.,TRBJ1-2,TRBD1,TGTGCCAGTACAATAGGGACAGGGGGCTATGGCTACACCTTC,CASTIGTGGYGYTF
TRBV12-3/TRBV12-4,.,TRBJ2-7,.,TGTGCCAGCCAACAGGAGAGTGAGCAGTACTTC,CASQQESEQYF
TRBV19,.,TRBJ1-1,TRBD1,TGTGCCAGTAGGTCGGGACAGTACACTGAAGCTTTCTTT,CASRSGQYTEAFF
TRBV3-1/TRBV3-2,.,TRBJ1-1,TRBD1,TGTGCCAGCAGCCACTCCGGGACAGGGCAAACTGAAGCTTTCTTT,CASSHSGTGQTEAFF
TRBV5-1,.,TRBJ2-7,TRBD2,TGCGCCAGCAGCTACGAACATCCGGGACTAGCGGTTACCTACGAGCAGTACTTC,CASSYEHPGLAVTYEQYF
TRBV9,once,TRBJ1-5,.,TGTGCCAGCAGCAGACAGGACAATCAGCCCCAGCATTTT,CASSRQDNQPQHF
TRBV7-9,.,TRBJ2-7,TRBD2,TGTGCCAGCAGCTTAGCGCGGGGGGACGGCAGCTCCTACGAGCAGTACTTC,CASSLARGDGSSYEQYF
TRBV7-2,.,TRBJ2-5,TRBD2,TGTGCCAGCAGTCGGACTAGCGGAGGAGGGTTCCAAGAGACCCAGTACTTC,CASSRTSGGGFQETQYF
TRBV5-1,.,TRBJ2-7,.,TGCGCCAGCGCCCTCGCAGGCGAGCAGTACTTC,CASALAGEQYF
TRBV9,.,TRBJ1-1,.,TGTGCCAGCAGCGTTCAGGGTGGGACTGAAGCTTTCTTT,CASSVQGGTEAFF
TRBV10-3,.,TRBJ2-5,.,TGTGCCACCGACGCAGGGCGAGACGGCAAGACCCAGTACTTC,CATDAGRDGKTQYF